Listed below are T cell receptor beta chains from one sample, sequenced in a study of T cells in Graves' hyperthyroidism and ophthalmopathy. Each CDR3 protein is one row after TCRdb ran MiXCR on the multiplex PCR reads. Here the sample spans around 280,000 distinct CDR3 sequences, roughly an eighth being singletons. Sequences were obtained from blood. The receptors here all came from a woman in her forties with Graves' hyperthyroidism. CDR3s include the opening cysteine and the closing phenylalanine or tryptophan. A D gene is named only where the DNA matches it firmly. Size is omitted from some rows. Given values are once, few, many or a class for expanded clones.

j_call: TRBJ2-1; d_call: TRBD2; clone_size: many; v_call: TRBV6-2/TRBV6-3; cdr3_nt: TGTGCCAGCAGTTACCTTAGGACTAGCGGGACTTGGTATGAGCAGTTCTTC; cdr3_aa: CASSYLRTSGTWYEQFF
j_call: TRBJ2-3; d_call: NA; clone_size: many; v_call: TRBV7-2; cdr3_nt: TGTGCCAGCAGCAACAGGGCTAGCACAGATACGCAGTATTTT; cdr3_aa: CASSNRASTDTQYF
j_call: TRBJ1-1; d_call: NA; clone_size: many; v_call: TRBV18; cdr3_nt: TGTGCCAGCTCACCAATAATGAACACTGAAGCTTTCTTT; cdr3_aa: CASSPIMNTEAFF
j_call: TRBJ2-1; d_call: NA; clone_size: few; v_call: TRBV18; cdr3_nt: TGTGCCAGCTCCTATACCGGCAGCTCCTACAATGAGCAGTTCTTC; cdr3_aa: CASSYTGSSYNEQFF
j_call: TRBJ2-4; d_call: TRBD2; clone_size: NA; v_call: TRBV11-3; cdr3_nt: TGTGCCAGCAGCGCTGGGACTAGCGGGAGAAACATTCAGTACTTC; cdr3_aa: CASSAGTSGRNIQYF
j_call: TRBJ1-3; d_call: NA; clone_size: many; v_call: TRBV29-1; cdr3_nt: TGCAGCGTTAGGGGGGGGGCTGGAAACACCATATATTTT; cdr3_aa: CSVRGGAGNTIYF
j_call: TRBJ2-5; d_call: NA; clone_size: many; v_call: TRBV11-2; cdr3_nt: TGTGCCAGCAGCCCTTCGGGGTGGGGGACCCAGTACTTC; cdr3_aa: CASSPSGWGTQYF
j_call: TRBJ2-7; d_call: TRBD2; clone_size: many; v_call: TRBV12-3/TRBV12-4; cdr3_nt: TGTGCCAGCAGCCTTGTCGGGGGGACTAGTACCGAGCAGTACTTC; cdr3_aa: CASSLVGGTSTEQYF
j_call: TRBJ2-6; d_call: NA; clone_size: few; v_call: TRBV6-1; cdr3_nt: TGTGCCAGCATTACTACTGAGTCTGGGGCCAACGTCCTGACTTTC; cdr3_aa: CASITTESGANVLTF
j_call: TRBJ2-7; d_call: NA; clone_size: many; v_call: TRBV28; cdr3_nt: TGTGCCAGCGGACAACTCGGTGGGGGTTCCTACGAGCAGTACTTC; cdr3_aa: CASGQLGGGSYEQYF
j_call: TRBJ1-2; d_call: NA; clone_size: many; v_call: TRBV20-1; cdr3_nt: TGCAGTGTCACCCAGGAGTTGGGGACCTTC; cdr3_aa: CSVTQELGTF
j_call: TRBJ2-7; d_call: TRBD2; clone_size: many; v_call: TRBV7-8; cdr3_nt: TGTGCCAGCAGCTTAAGGACTAGCGGGAGGGAGGAGCAGTACTTC; cdr3_aa: CASSLRTSGREEQYF
j_call: TRBJ2-1; d_call: TRBD2; clone_size: once; v_call: TRBV6-2/TRBV6-3; cdr3_nt: TGTGCCAGCAGACTAGCGGGATTCGACAATGAGCAGTTCTTC; cdr3_aa: CASRLAGFDNEQFF
j_call: TRBJ2-5; d_call: NA; clone_size: NA; v_call: TRBV20-1; cdr3_nt: TGCAGTGCTCTGGCCGGGACCCCAAGGGAGACCCAGTACTTC; cdr3_aa: CSALAGTPRETQYF
j_call: TRBJ1-4; d_call: NA; clone_size: NA; v_call: TRBV15; cdr3_nt: TGTGCCACCAGCAGAGAAGGCACAGGGATAGTAGAAAAACTGTTTTTT; cdr3_aa: CATSREGTGIVEKLFF
j_call: TRBJ1-2; d_call: NA; clone_size: few; v_call: TRBV6-1; cdr3_nt: TGTGCCAGCAGTAAACACCGGGACAACGTATCTAACTATGGCTACACCTTC; cdr3_aa: CASSKHRDNVSNYGYTF
j_call: TRBJ2-1; d_call: TRBD1; clone_size: many; v_call: TRBV12-3/TRBV12-4; cdr3_nt: TGTGCCAGCAGTCTCCTGACAGGGGGCAACTACAATGAGCAGTTCTTC; cdr3_aa: CASSLLTGGNYNEQFF
j_call: TRBJ2-1; d_call: TRBD2; clone_size: few; v_call: TRBV9; cdr3_nt: TGTGCCAGCAGCCCCCTGGGAGCGGGAGACAACAATGAGCAGTTCTTC; cdr3_aa: CASSPLGAGDNNEQFF
j_call: TRBJ1-2; d_call: NA; clone_size: many; v_call: TRBV30; cdr3_nt: TGTGCCTGGAGCGGGTTGATAGGCTACACCTTC; cdr3_aa: CAWSGLIGYTF
j_call: TRBJ2-2; d_call: NA; clone_size: NA; v_call: TRBV29-1; cdr3_nt: TGCAGCACCCAGGACCTGAACACCGGGGAGCTGTTTTTT; cdr3_aa: CSTQDLNTGELFF
j_call: TRBJ2-1; d_call: TRBD2; clone_size: NA; v_call: TRBV19; cdr3_nt: TGTGCCAGCAGCCACCCTCCCGGGACTAGTGACGAGCAGTTCTTC; cdr3_aa: CASSHPPGTSDEQFF
j_call: TRBJ1-1; d_call: NA; clone_size: many; v_call: TRBV6-5; cdr3_nt: TGTGCCAGCAGTTACGATAACACTGAAGCTTTCTTT; cdr3_aa: CASSYDNTEAFF
j_call: TRBJ1-6; d_call: NA; clone_size: NA; v_call: TRBV6-1; cdr3_nt: TGTGCCAGCAGTGGGACGGATTCACCCCTCCACTTT; cdr3_aa: CASSGTDSPLHF
j_call: TRBJ1-2; d_call: TRBD1; clone_size: many; v_call: TRBV14; cdr3_nt: TGTGCCAGCAGCGTAGACAGGGGCTATGGCTACACCTTC; cdr3_aa: CASSVDRGYGYTF
j_call: TRBJ1-1; d_call: TRBD1; clone_size: NA; v_call: TRBV29-1; cdr3_nt: TGCAGCGTGGGACAGGGGCTTAACACTGAAGCTTTCTTT; cdr3_aa: CSVGQGLNTEAFF
j_call: TRBJ2-1; d_call: NA; clone_size: many; v_call: TRBV29-1; cdr3_nt: TGCAGCGTTTCCAGGGGAATTGAGTACAATGAGCAGTTCTTC; cdr3_aa: CSVSRGIEYNEQFF
j_call: TRBJ2-2; d_call: TRBD2; clone_size: many; v_call: TRBV5-1; cdr3_nt: TGCGCCAGCAGCTTGGCGATAGCGGGATCCGGGGAGCTGTTTTTT; cdr3_aa: CASSLAIAGSGELFF